This T cell receptor (beta chain) appears in the sequencing data of a study of cytomegalovirus exposure and HLA in healthy donors (dated by TCRdb to 2016 to 2017). Broadly, across the study: An earlier analysis of 587 of the donors reported about 300 Gb of sequence data and 117 million unique TCR beta sequences obtained from approximately 180 million T cells. On average, roughly 250,000 unique TCR beta nucleotide sequences were sequenced per donor among 300 to 500 genotyped donors of the cohort, with around 19% of those sequences being non-productive. A later genetic analysis used genome-wide SNP genotypes for about three fifths of the 666 donors, treating that subset as a discovery cohort. The number of donors typed differed by locus, with about 620-630 for A, B, C, DRB1 and DQB1, more than 500 for DQA1, under 610 for DPA1, and 400 to 490 for DPB1. HLA typing included class I and class II loci at four-digit resolution. An early release covering roughly 640 HLA-typed donors comprised roughly 300 gigabases of sequencing data and tens of millions of unique TCR sequences. All discovery cohort repertoires had been generated on a single sequencing platform. Donor age, sex, ethnicity and CMV serostatus were collected together with the repertoire data. The study combined high-throughput TCR immunosequencing, statistical association of individual TCRs with disease status, and machine learning to predict cytomegalovirus infection status. Of the 300 to 500 genotyped donors, approximately 80% were placed in the genetic ancestry cluster associated with self-reported Caucasian donors. The study aimed to test whether cataloging public T cell receptors could reveal signatures of past pathogen exposure. A separate validation cohort of roughly 130 different subjects was used in addition to the roughly 700-subject first cohort. Several DR-DQ haplotypes were handled as single units for association and clustering because linkage in the cohort was strong. In a later analysis, previously published TCR beta repertoires from several hundred donors were re-analyzed and high-resolution HLA genotyping was added so that TCR occurrence patterns could be studied. The T cell repertoires of around 730 subjects were profiled by immunosequencing and related to cytomegalovirus serostatus. The later analysis used no new phenotypic data to find candidate immune exposures, relying instead on TCR beta sequences and their occurrence across donors. In an earlier analysis of a few hundred of the donors, high-throughput TCR beta sequencing was used to judge whether each TCR beta V gene segment behaved as functional or pseudogenic.

The cohort consisted of more than 650 healthy bone marrow donors. At the time of sampling, all cohort members were nominally healthy, though unrecorded immune exposures were likely present. The donor was CMV seronegative and belonged to the group of 350 or so seronegative cohort members. A peripheral blood sample was collected from each donor, and TCR beta sequencing was performed on peripheral blood mononuclear cells. The Qiagen DNeasy Blood Extraction Kit was used to extract genomic DNA from the blood cell samples. V and J are trimmed by 2 bases and 2 bases, and the gene matches miss 2 bases of the junction. Looking up the germline V gene (reference sequence) yields CDR1 WNHNN and CDR2 SYGVQD. The CDR3 runs 15 amino acids, cysteine and phenylalanine included. Left in the record is the CDR3 DNA by itself, 45 bases read in frame from the first base. For this clone: Its antigen is not yet known. No base qualities exist here, and no much larger clone lies one base off it.

Paper-wide results and their limitations: A later analysis found that TCR association rates varied across HLA loci, with DRB1 alleles showing the most associated TCRs and HLA-C alleles the fewest. Some IMGT-functional V segments, including TRBV6-2 and TRBV6-3, could not be distinguished by the 87-base-pair reads and were therefore excluded. Most TCR sequences were seen in very few donors, while some public TCRs were found in many individuals. According to a later genetic analysis, donors in an Asian-associated ancestry cluster had fewer N-insertions in productive TCRs than the approximately 700-donor mean. Sequencing depth was assumed to be roughly uniform across donors in the presence/absence analyses, though that assumption may not hold. A later analysis found that most CMV-associated TCR beta chains appeared HLA-restricted, with HLA associations seemingly driven largely by CMV exposure. Because some donors lacked HLA typing at each locus, the association tests relied only on the typed subset. Three of the identified cytomegalovirus-associated TCR beta chains were confirmed in vitro to be specific for cytomegalovirus antigens. Linkage disequilibrium might explain the correlated functional status among segregating V segments, but an unknown experimental factor could not be ruled out. A later analysis found that HLA-associated TCR beta chains were more clonally expanded and had lower generation probabilities than equally common non-associated chains. When HLA alleles, especially DR and DQ, strongly co-occurred, attributing TCR associations to individual alleles was difficult. This cohort had only TCR beta chains sequenced, and the lack of alpha or paired-chain data limited which features could be detected. The study listed 150 to 200 TCR beta chains as associated with cytomegalovirus. A further reported finding was that TCR beta sequences accurately predicted the HLA-A and HLA-B alleles for most subjects in the first cohort. Because counts were too low, seventeen rarely observed V segments, including chromosome 9 orphons, were left out of the earlier analysis of 500 to 750 of the donors. Specific HLA alleles were associated with more than 15,000 TCR beta sequences at a false discovery rate of 0.05 in a later analysis. A group of highly shared sequence variants was considered likely to be a technical artifact of the sequencing pipeline. For the cohort, immune exposure information was limited to CMV serostatus. According to a later analysis, parvovirus B19, influenza, CMV and Epstein-Barr virus appeared linked to several top co-occurrence clusters. A later genetic analysis associated a missense DCLRE1C variant with V-gene and J-gene trimming of TCR beta chains, and an independent cohort replicated the association. An earlier analysis of 587 of the donors showed that most TCR beta V segments appeared in productive rearrangements either about 87% or about 30% of the time, which broadly matched IMGT annotations. In both the original and validation cohorts, the classifier was reported to diagnose cytomegalovirus status with high specificity and sensitivity. It was suggested by the authors that the approach could potentially be generalized to other disease states and immunological phenotypes.

Library generation was performed with the immunoSEQ multiplex PCR assay. For the multiplex PCR, a mixture combining 60 forward primers for TCR Vbeta segments and 13 reverse primers for TCR Jbeta segments was used. A multiplex PCR assay on genomic DNA amplified the CDR3 region of rearranged TCR beta genes. The amplified TCR beta libraries were sequenced on the Illumina HiSeq System as 87-base-pair reads. Processing in the source paper ran as follows. In a later analysis, tens of millions of unique TCR beta chains were counted across the 500 to 700 repertoires, and roughly 9.9 million of these chains were shared by at least two donors. Raw reads were error-corrected and collapsed into unique sequences with a nearest-neighbor algorithm that merged closely related sequences to remove PCR and sequencing errors. V, D and J gene segments were assigned by aligning CDR3 sequences to IMGT reference sequences. For a sequence to be retained, a match of at least six nucleotides was required to both a V gene segment and a J gene segment. A rearrangement counted as productive if the CDR3 had no stop codons and remained in frame with V and J, and every other rearrangement counted as non-productive. Following IMGT convention, CDR3 was defined as the stretch from the second conserved V-encoded cysteine up to the conserved J-encoded phenylalanine. Sequences without an unambiguous match to a single V gene segment were excluded from the earlier analysis of approximately 600 of the donors. An earlier analysis of 587 of the donors classified V segments as functional when productive rearrangements were above 56.7% and as segregating when the standard deviation between donors was above 5%. A statistical classification framework was developed to diagnose cytomegalovirus status using the catalog of TCR beta chain sequences. In a later analysis, V and J genes were assigned by comparing TCR nucleotide sequences against IMGT/GENE-DB human TR gene sequences. In a later analysis, CDR3 sequences and most-parsimonious VDJ recombination scenarios were assigned using the TCRdist pipeline. In a later analysis, each TCR beta chain was defined by its CDR3 amino acid sequence together with its V-gene family, and reads lacking a unique V-gene family were excluded. To address suspected cross-contamination and a sequencing artifact, a later analysis removed around 590 highly shared, low-generation-probability nucleotide sequences. In a later analysis, a clonal expansion index was calculated for each public chain from normalized within-repertoire ranks of inferred template counts. Generation probabilities in a later analysis came from a VDJ recombination model fitted to out-of-frame rearrangements, and those results were checked against IGoR. In a later analysis, TCR-TCR, TCR-HLA and TCR-CMV co-occurrence was scored with hypergeometric tests, and a repertoire-size bias correction was applied to TCR pairs. In a later analysis, false discovery rates were estimated by permuting HLA or CMV assignments 20 times. In a later analysis, co-occurring TCRs were grouped with DBSCAN, and TCRdist sequence similarity was added when clustering was performed within HLA-allele-positive subsets. Co-occurrence clustering excluded repertoires with fewer than 30,000 or more than 120,000 public chains, plus five with anomalous nucleotide sharing. Sourced from immuneACCESS, this table was stored by TCRdb with only in-frame sequences that have V and J called. A share of the clones is absent; for the studies checked, an unresolved V gene accounts for under half, and the remainder has no known explanation. V and J calls and clone size are as listed in that table; D and trimming were resolved from the DNA. This sample gives 55,000 or so clones in total; 70% to 80% of them show up just once. Together, the top ten hold approximately 1.5% of the sample.

This sequence was found in a female donor in good health and CMV-seronegative. Sequencing was performed on PBMCs. The chain couples TRBV10-1 to TRBJ2-3, and 9 junctional nucleotides match TRBD1. This receptor has the CDR3 CASSEGTGYTDTQYF. The bases read TGCGCCAGCAGTGAGGGGACAGGGTACACAGATACGCAGTATTTT.